This is a list of T cell receptor beta chains from one sample in a study of shared clonotypes between healthy human individuals. Measured with immunoSEQ multiplex PCR; TCRdb has only the in-frame clones, and not every one. The table shows 1.6 million or so clones, with about 96% occurring only once. The source material was naive CD4+ T cells sorted from blood. Receptors originate from a man aged 25 to 40 in good health. CDR3s include the opening cysteine and the closing phenylalanine or tryptophan. A D gene is named only where the DNA matches it firmly. Not every row has a clone size; where given, it reads once, few, many or a size class.

TRBD1	TRBV28	NA	TRBJ2-5	TGTGCCAGCAGTAGGACAGGCGTCGGGGAGACCCAGTACTTC	CASSRTGVGETQYF
NA	TRBV5-1	NA	TRBJ2-6	TGCGCCAGCAGGACCCGTGGAGTCCTCTCTGGGGCCAACGTCCTGACTTTC	CASRTRGVLSGANVLTF
NA	TRBV15	NA	TRBJ2-7	TGTGCCACCAGCAGAGATGGAGGCGAGCAGTACTTC	CATSRDGGEQYF
TRBD2	TRBV6-1	NA	TRBJ2-1	TGTGCCAGCAGTGAAGATAGCGGGACCATTAGCTCCTACAATGAGCAGTTCTTC	CASSEDSGTISSYNEQFF
NA	TRBV7-9	once	TRBJ2-2	TGTGCCAGCAGCCCGACACCTTACACCGGGGAGCTGTTTTTT	CASSPTPYTGELFF
NA	TRBV5-5	NA	TRBJ2-2	TGTGCCAGCAGCTTTCAGGGAGGCGCGAACACCGGGGAGCTGTTTTTT	CASSFQGGANTGELFF
NA	TRBV7-3	NA	TRBJ2-7	TGTGCCAGCAGCCCAACGGGACGGAACTACGAGCAGTACTTC	CASSPTGRNYEQYF
NA	TRBV7-9	NA	TRBJ1-1	TGTGCCAGCAGCTTTCGGGGCGGAGGGGGAGCTTTCTTT	CASSFRGGGGAFF
NA	TRBV6-5	NA	TRBJ2-4	TGTGCCAGCCATCCGGGCGGCCTAGCCAAAAACATTCAGTACTTC	CASHPGGLAKNIQYF
TRBD2	TRBV27	NA	TRBJ2-7	TGTGCCAGCAGTTTATCGCGACTAGCGGGGGACTACGAGCAGTACTTC	CASSLSRLAGDYEQYF
TRBD1	TRBV5-6	NA	TRBJ1-1	TGTGCCAGCAGCTCAACGGACAGGAGGACTGAAGCTTTCTTT	CASSSTDRRTEAFF
NA	TRBV6-1	NA	TRBJ1-3	TGTGCCAGCAGTGAAGCATGGGGATCTGGAAACACCATATATTTT	CASSEAWGSGNTIYF
TRBD1	TRBV5-1	once	TRBJ1-1	TGCGCCAGCAGCTGGGGACAGGGAGGCGCTGAAGCTTTCTTT	CASSWGQGGAEAFF
TRBD2	TRBV27	NA	TRBJ2-1	TGTGCCAGCAGTTTAACGTCTAGCGGAACCTACAATGAGCAGTTCTTC	CASSLTSSGTYNEQFF
TRBD1	TRBV5-1	NA	TRBJ2-7	TGCGCCAGCAGCTTGGCCGGGGACAGCTACGAGCAGTACTTC	CASSLAGDSYEQYF
NA	TRBV5-1	NA	TRBJ2-2	TGCGCCAGCAGCCAGGGTCTTTCCGGGGAGCTGTTTTTT	CASSQGLSGELFF
NA	TRBV6-1	NA	TRBJ2-7	TGTGCCAGCAGTGAAGCGGGAGGCGGGAAGATCTACGAGCAGTACTTC	CASSEAGGGKIYEQYF
NA	TRBV5-6	NA	TRBJ2-7	TGTGCCAGCAGCTTGGAGGTGGGTGGGGGCTACGAGCAGTACTTC	CASSLEVGGGYEQYF
TRBD2	TRBV10-1	NA	TRBJ2-3	TGCGCCAGCAGTGCGCCGCTAGCGGGAAGTGCAGATACGCAGTATTTT	CASSAPLAGSADTQYF
NA	TRBV6-1	once	TRBJ1-5	TGTGCCAGCAGTGATCCGGGGGGCCGGCCCCAGCATTTT	CASSDPGGRPQHF
NA	TRBV11-2	once	TRBJ2-1	TGTGCCAGCAGCTTTTTAACGGGTAGCTCCTACAATGAGCAGTTCTTC	CASSFLTGSSYNEQFF
NA	TRBV6-6	NA	TRBJ2-7	TGTGCCAGCAGGAACTATGTGGGGCTCGGGTACGAGCAGTACTTC	CASRNYVGLGYEQYF
NA	TRBV6-1	NA	TRBJ1-5	TGTGCCAGCAGTGAATCGCTCTTGTTCTTTCGCAATCAGCCCCAGCATTTT	CASSESLLFFRNQPQHF
TRBD2	TRBV9	NA	TRBJ2-3	TGTGCCAGCAGCGTAGCTCCCTTAGCGGGAGGTCGGGAAGATACGCAGTATTTT	CASSVAPLAGGREDTQYF
NA	TRBV7-9	few	TRBJ1-4	TGTGCCAGCAGCGCTACTTCTCCGTGGGAAAAACTGTTTTTT	CASSATSPWEKLFF
NA	TRBV18	NA	TRBJ2-2	TGTGCCAGCTCACCTGGGACGACCGGGGAGCTGTTTTTT	CASSPGTTGELFF
NA	TRBV5-1	NA	TRBJ2-5	TGCGCCAGCAGGAGCAACCAAGAGACCCAGTACTTC	CASRSNQETQYF
TRBD2	TRBV23-1	NA	TRBJ2-1	TGCGCCAGCAAAAGCGGGAGGGGATCCTACAATGAGCAGTTCTTC	CASKSGRGSYNEQFF
NA	TRBV4-2	NA	TRBJ2-7	TGTGCCAGCAGCCAGAGAGGGGGTCCCTACGAGCAGTACTTC	CASSQRGGPYEQYF
NA	TRBV7-2	NA	TRBJ2-2	TGTGCCAGGGCCGTCTTGAACACCGGGGAGCTGTTTTTT	CARAVLNTGELFF
TRBD2	TRBV13	NA	TRBJ2-7	TGTGCCAGCAGCCAAGCGGGAGGCCCCTACGAGCAGTACTTC	CASSQAGGPYEQYF
NA	TRBV18	NA	TRBJ2-3	TGTGCCAGCTACCCCCGGGACTGGGTGCAGGATACGCAGTATTTT	CASYPRDWVQDTQYF
NA	TRBV19	NA	TRBJ1-5	TGTGCCAGTAGTATGGTCCGAATAAGCAACAATCAGCCCCAGCATTTT	CASSMVRISNNQPQHF
NA	TRBV19	NA	TRBJ1-2	TGTGCCAGTAGTCTGACCGTATATGGCTACACCTTC	CASSLTVYGYTF
NA	TRBV29-1	NA	TRBJ1-2	TGCAGCGTTGGCAGTTACACCTTC	CSVGSYTF
NA	TRBV5-1	NA	TRBJ2-1	TGCGCCAGCAGCCTGGGCCAGTCCTACAATGAGCAGTTCTTC	CASSLGQSYNEQFF
TRBD2	TRBV9	NA	TRBJ2-1	TGTGCCAGCAGCGTAGGGAAGGCTAGCGGGTACAATGAGCAGTTCTTC	CASSVGKASGYNEQFF
TRBD1	TRBV5-1	once	TRBJ2-7	TGCGCCAGCAGCTTCCGGGACAGGGATGGCGAGCAGTACTTC	CASSFRDRDGEQYF
NA	TRBV5-4	NA	TRBJ2-7	TGTGCCAGCAGCAAAGCCGGGACGCCCGCCTACGAGCAGTACTTC	CASSKAGTPAYEQYF
NA	TRBV19	NA	TRBJ2-1	TGTGCCAGTAGTATAGTGCCGATAGATGAGCAGTTCTTC	CASSIVPIDEQFF
NA	TRBV5-1	NA	TRBJ2-2	TGCGCCAGCAGCTATGGGGCGAACACCGGGGAGCTGTTTTTT	CASSYGANTGELFF
TRBD1	TRBV25-1	NA	TRBJ2-1	TGTGCCAGCAGTGAATGGGACAGGGGTTCCTACAATGAGCAGTTCTTC	CASSEWDRGSYNEQFF
NA	TRBV5-1	once	TRBJ1-3	TGCGCCAGCAGCTTGGCTGGGGGACTCTCTGGAAACACCATATATTTT	CASSLAGGLSGNTIYF
TRBD1	TRBV7-9	NA	TRBJ2-5	TGTGCCAGCAGCCCCGGACAGGGGGGGGAGACCCAGTACTTC	CASSPGQGGETQYF
NA	TRBV7-9	NA	TRBJ1-4	TGTGCCAGCAGCGGCCGGGGAGCCTTTAATGAAAAACTGTTTTTT	CASSGRGAFNEKLFF
TRBD1	TRBV10-2	NA	TRBJ2-7	TGCGCCAGCAGTGAGGACAGGGTATTCGAGCAGTACTTC	CASSEDRVFEQYF
NA	TRBV5-8	once	TRBJ2-1	TGTGCCAGTCCCCCCAATGAGCAGTTCTTC	CASPPNEQFF
TRBD1	TRBV7-3	NA	TRBJ2-7	TGTGCCAGCAGTCGGGACAGGGTAGGCGGGCAGTACTTC	CASSRDRVGGQYF
TRBD1	TRBV11-2	NA	TRBJ2-1	TGTGCCAGCAGCTACCGACAGGGATCACGCTCCTACAATGAGCAGTTCTTC	CASSYRQGSRSYNEQFF
TRBD1	TRBV14	NA	TRBJ1-1	TGTGCCAGCAGCCTACTCCAGGGGGCAGGGGTTGAAGCTTTCTTT	CASSLLQGAGVEAFF
NA	TRBV5-8	NA	TRBJ2-7	TGTGCCAGCAGCTTTTTGGTTCCGAACGAGCAGTACTTC	CASSFLVPNEQYF
NA	TRBV19	NA	TRBJ1-1	TGTGCCAGTAGTAATTCGGGTTTACGGGGTGTAACTTTCTTT	CASSNSGLRGVTFF
NA	TRBV7-3	NA	TRBJ2-3	TGTGCCAGCAGCGGGACTAGCACAGATACGCAGTATTTT	CASSGTSTDTQYF